This T cell receptor (beta chain) originates from a study of beta chain features in type 1 diabetes. Study results and caveats: Shortening of TCRB CDR3s, moderate but significant, appeared in all four CD4+ subsets of Type 1 diabetes patients.

Reverse transcribing all isolated RNA meant expressed TCRB transcripts were sequenced. Sequencing was performed with immunoSEQ multiplex PCR; in TCRdb, only in-frame clones are kept and a portion is missing. This table holds approximately 70,000 clones, 45% to 50% found once. This clone has a handful of counts. Its antigen is not identified. Germline CDR1 reads ENHRY; CDR2 reads SYGVKD. The J segment lost 4 bases and the V segment lost 10 bases, leaving 4 bases of the junction unmatched. The CDR3 runs 13 residues. The TCR sequence derives from a man aged 25-45 years with type 1 diabetes. The sample was central memory CD4+ T cells from blood. V usage is TRBV10-3 and J usage is TRBJ2-2, with 9 bases fitting TRBD1. This CDR3 reads CATDRGGTGELFF. The CDR3 coding sequence is TGTGCCACGGACAGGGGAGGCACCGGGGAGCTGTTTTTT.